This TCR beta chain appears in the sequencing data of a study of long-term antiretroviral therapy in people with HIV (dated by TCRdb to between 2021 and 2024). About the study as a whole: The earliest samples were collected approximately a decade before the 2015 WHO recommendation for immediate ART, a period when ART was typically delayed until CD4 counts fell. Whether ART initiation and durable HIV suppression were associated with changes in peripheral blood TRB repertoire composition and diversity was tested in a retrospective serial study. A total of 192 cryopreserved PBMC samples came from approximately 30 adults with confirmed HIV infection and were collected serially over a mean of roughly 6 years (range 1-12). Of the approximately 28 participants with HIV, more than 10 were female. Test extractions of a monoclonal T-cell line alongside approximately 34 polyclonal samples showed no cross-contamination during QIAcube processing. The paper's findings and limits, for the study overall: Inferences about post-ART repertoire changes were limited because no data were available on ART adherence, viral resistance or therapy changes. Because pre-ART samples had limited cell numbers, profiling was done on unsorted PBMC rather than on sorted CD4+ and CD8+ T cells. The samples span the years 2004 to 2017, and the ART regimens used may be less effective than current regimens. Compared with controls, HIV repertoires had narrower CDR3 length ranges, and the network structure pointed to an antigen-experienced repertoire that shifted only slightly toward naive after ART. Because PBMC availability was limited, only the TCR beta chain was sequenced, with no alpha chain pairing. Starting ART was linked to a significant rise in TRB diversity, yet even with long-term ART the diversity remained significantly lower than in transplant donor controls. Expanded TRB clones identified before ART initiation dominated the repertoire across all time points, though the dominance fluctuated and decreased in many PLHIV after ART.

Participants were included only if at least one PBMC sample before ART initiation and at least two post-ART samples were available. Treatment was received in the United States of America by all participants with HIV. Cryopreserved samples of about 0.95-10 million PBMC were thawed and washed before DNA extraction. At the time of the earliest PBMC sample, participants with HIV were aged between about 20 and 54 years. PBMC samples were contributed by each participant from 1-4 timepoints before ART initiation and 2-8 timepoints after ART initiation, with a median of 7 samples. For every participant, serial HIV viral load, CD4+ T-cell count, ART history and demographic data were obtained. Genomic DNA was extracted from unsorted PBMC with a Qiagen kit on a QIAcube, with processing performed in batches of 12 samples. V and J are trimmed by 2 bases and 3 bases, and the gene matches miss 10 bases of the junction. The germline V gene yields LGHNT for CDR1 and FRNRAP for CDR2. The CDR3 covers 16 residues, taking in both the cysteine and the phenylalanine. CDR3 DNA only is kept here, 48 bases in frame from base 1.

The immunoSEQ hsTCRB v3.0 assay was used at survey level resolution to sequence the TRB variable region. The target sequencing depth for TRB was about 40,000-50,000 T-cell genomes per sample. Pooled TRB libraries were sequenced on an Illumina MiSeq with a v3 150-cycle kit. The study's own analysis went as follows. Repertoire analysis was performed in R inside a reproducible Nextflow workflow that covered QC, data transformation and analysis. LymphoSeq2, an R package for AIRR-Seq data exploration, was used to implement custom analyses. After excluding a few samples that yielded fewer than 5000 total TRB sequences, fewer than 200 HIV repertoires remained for analysis. Among the 180 or so HIV repertoires that were kept, roughly 59 were collected before ART initiation and under 150 were collected after ART initiation. Repertoires were downsampled to 5000 TRB nucleotide sequences, with summary statistics averaged over 100 downsampling iterations. TRB sequences were retained for analysis only if CDR3 regions of at least seven amino acids were present. A Shannon entropy-derived clonality score and the Gini coefficient were used to measure diversity. Repertoire networks linked the top 5000 CDR3 amino acid sequences whenever two sequences differed by an edit distance of one. Antigen specificity groups and MHC restriction were predicted for TRB CDR3 amino acid sequences with GLIPH2. Known CMV, EBV, HIV or tissue antigen associations were flagged by matching CDR3 amino acid sequences against VDJdb and McPAS-TCR. Pre-ART, post-ART and control groups were compared with Wilcoxon signed-rank tests and Holm-Bonferroni correction. As stored in TCRdb, this immuneACCESS dataset retains in-frame rearrangements with V and J assigned. A fraction of the clones does not appear; measured against another copy, unresolved V genes explain less than half of the discrepancy, and the remainder lacks a known reason. V, J and clone size were drawn from that table, and D and trimming were deduced from the DNA. A total of some 29,000 clones appear in this sample, around 89% of them only once. Less than 8.5% of the sample rests with the top ten.

This clone was found once. Its antigen target is currently unknown. Base qualities are not provided; no much larger clone lies one nucleotide away. The sequence links TRBV12-5 to TRBJ2-7, and 7 junction bases match TRBD1. Sequenced material: unsorted PBMCs, taken 3.2 years before starting antiretroviral therapy. The TCR comes from a man aged 45-65 years with HIV. The CDR3 reads as follows: CASGLFRTGFIYEQYF. The nucleotide sequence reads TGTGCTAGTGGTTTGTTCCGGACAGGTTTTATCTACGAGCAGTACTTC.